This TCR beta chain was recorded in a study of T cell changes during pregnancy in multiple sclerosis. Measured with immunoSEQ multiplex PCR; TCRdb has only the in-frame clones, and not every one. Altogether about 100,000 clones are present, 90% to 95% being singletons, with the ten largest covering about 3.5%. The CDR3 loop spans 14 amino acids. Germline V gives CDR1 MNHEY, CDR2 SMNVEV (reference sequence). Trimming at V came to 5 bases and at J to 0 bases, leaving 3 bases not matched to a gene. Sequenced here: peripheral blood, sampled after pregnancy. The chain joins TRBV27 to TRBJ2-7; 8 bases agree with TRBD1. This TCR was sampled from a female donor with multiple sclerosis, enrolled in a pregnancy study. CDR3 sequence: CASSAGGSSYEQYF. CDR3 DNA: TGTGCCAGCAGTGCAGGGGGCAGCTCCTACGAGCAGTACTTC.